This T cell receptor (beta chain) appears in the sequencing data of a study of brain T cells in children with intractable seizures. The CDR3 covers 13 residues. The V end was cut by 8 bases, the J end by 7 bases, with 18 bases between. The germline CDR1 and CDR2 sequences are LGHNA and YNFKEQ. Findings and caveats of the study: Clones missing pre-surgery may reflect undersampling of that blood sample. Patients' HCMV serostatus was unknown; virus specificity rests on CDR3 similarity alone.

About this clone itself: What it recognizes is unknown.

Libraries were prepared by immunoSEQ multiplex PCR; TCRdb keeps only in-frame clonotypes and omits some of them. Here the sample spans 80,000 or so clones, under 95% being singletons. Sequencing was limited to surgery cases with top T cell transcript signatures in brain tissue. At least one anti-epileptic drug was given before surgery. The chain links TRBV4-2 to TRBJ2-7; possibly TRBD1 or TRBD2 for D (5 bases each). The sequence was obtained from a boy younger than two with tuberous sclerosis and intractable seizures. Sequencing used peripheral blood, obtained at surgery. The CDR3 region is CASRGGAHVEQYF. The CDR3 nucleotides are TGTGCCAGCCGGGGCGGTGCCCATGTGGAGCAGTACTTC.